The clone carrying this TCR beta chain was seen more than once but under ten times. This sample stems from a study of blood T cell repertoires in COVID-19. Study-level background: COVID-19 samples, acute and convalescent, were from the United States, Italy and Spain.

The J segment lost 5 bases and the V segment lost 5 bases, leaving 8 bases of the junction unmatched. From germline, CDR1 is SGHNT and CDR2 YYREEE (reference sequence). The CDR3 has 14 residues. Original handling: Estimation of nucleated cell counts was performed using reference gene primer amplification. TCRdb's table, derived via immunoSEQ multiplex PCR, lists solely in-frame clones and lacks some. The V and J calls and clone size come from that table; D and trimming were worked out from the DNA. In the table there are over 90,000 clones, roughly 86% of which are singletons. The rearrangement joins TRBV5-4 to TRBJ2-7; 9 bases are a match to TRBD1. The sample consisted of peripheral blood. This TCR was sampled from a woman aged 60-70 years in a cohort sampled during active or convalescent COVID-19. The CDR3 region has the DNA TGTGCCAGCAGTCACCCGGGACAGGGTAACGAGCAGTACTTC. This codes for CASSHPGQGNEQYF.